These 28 T cell receptor beta chains share one sample of origin, sequenced in a study of technical replicates of blood from a handful of donors. Using immunoSEQ multiplex PCR, the repertoire was profiled, and TCRdb retains in-frame clones only, with some absent. In the table there are more than 65,000 clones, about 96% of which are singletons. The sequencing sample was made of T cells isolated from PBMCs. These receptor sequences come from a human donor in good health.

The chain carries TRBV7-2 and TRBJ2-7; the D gene is possibly TRBD1 (6 bases). CDR1 and CDR2 (germline): SGHTA, FQGNSA. Trimming removed 3 bases from V and 5 bases from J, with 17 bases in between. The CDR3 has 15 amino acids. This chain's CDR3 is CASSFRAQGSHEQYF. The CDR3, as DNA: TGTGCCAGCAGCTTCCGAGCGCAGGGGAGCCACGAGCAGTACTTC.

The genes are TRBV6-6 and TRBJ1-5; the match to TRBD1 covers 7 bases. This CDR3 is built from 14 residues. Per germline, CDR1 MNHNY and CDR2 SVGAGI (reference sequence). V lost 3 bases, J lost 7 bases, and 6 bases stayed unmatched. The CDR3 nucleotides read TGTGCCAGCAGTTATAATGACAGGGTGCAGCCCCAGCATTTT. This gives the protein CASSYNDRVQPQHF.

The gene calls are TRBV6-6 and TRBJ1-1, with TRBD1 as a possible D gene (5 bases). This CDR3 is 16 amino acids long. V was cut by 0 bases and J by 1 base, with 12 bases left in between. Germline V gene sequence: CDR1 MNHNY, CDR2 SVGAGI (reference sequence). The CDR3 DNA is TGTGCCAGCAGTTACTCGACGGCCGGGGGGAACACTGAAGCTTTCTTT. Its protein product is CASSYSTAGGNTEAFF.

CDR3 protein: CASSLAGGYEQYF. CDR3 bases: TGTGCCAGCAGTTTAGCGGGAGGCTACGAGCAGTACTTC. This chain links TRBV27 with TRBJ2-7; the match to TRBD2 covers 8 bases. CDR1 is MNHEY, CDR2 SMNVEV, per germline (reference sequence). The V segment lost 2 bases and the J segment 3 bases; nucleotides outside the gene matches: 0. The CDR3 runs to 13 residues.

The rearrangement joins TRBV27 to TRBJ2-3; no clear D. Trimming pared 4 bases from V and 4 bases from J, leaving 9 bases between. Germline lookup yields CDR1 MNHEY and CDR2 SMNVEV (reference sequence). This CDR3 has 13 amino acids. The CDR3 is CASSSVGPDTQYF. In DNA form, the CDR3 reads TGTGCCAGCAGTTCGGTTGGGCCAGATACGCAGTATTTT.

The chain uses TRBV10-3 and TRBJ1-1, with a tentative D call TRBD1 (6 bases). The CDR3 totals 13 residues. Trimming took off 7 bases at V and 5 bases at J, with 14 bases between the two ends. Looked up from germline, CDR1 is ENHRY and CDR2 is SYGVKD. CDR3 nucleotides: TGTGCCATCACGGGGGGGCCGGGGACTGAAGCTTTCTTT. This encodes CAITGGPGTEAFF.

J is TRBJ1-1 and V is TRBV28, with 9 bases lining up with TRBD1. The CDR3 consists of 15 residues. Germline V gene sequence: CDR1 MDHEN, CDR2 SYDVKM. Germline trimming cut 2 bases from V and 11 bases from J; bases unmatched to any gene: 12. CDR3 residues: CASSLPEQGAGEAFF. Written as DNA, the CDR3 is TGTGCCAGCAGTTTACCGGAACAGGGGGCGGGCGAGGCTTTCTTT.

This CDR3 is CASSSATGIWDTGELFF. The CDR3 region has the DNA TGTGCCAGCAGCTCTGCAACAGGGATTTGGGACACCGGGGAGCTGTTTTTT. This chain connects TRBV13 to TRBJ2-2, with a weak D call TRBD1 (6 bases). The germline V gene has CDR1 PRHDT and CDR2 FYEKMQ (reference sequence). The CDR3 loop spans 17 amino acids. The V and J ends lost 4 bases and 3 bases respectively, with 18 bases between them.

This clone showed up just once. This chain connects TRBV10-3 to TRBJ1-5, with 7 bases identical to TRBD1. The junction had 6 bases not matched to a gene; V was cut back by 3 bases and J by 1 base. The germline V gene encodes CDR1 ENHRY and CDR2 SYGVKD. The CDR3 has 16 residues. The DNA of the CDR3 is TGTGCCATCAGTGACCGAAGCAGGGGGAGCAATCAGCCCCAGCATTTT. Translating gives CAISDRSRGSNQPQHF.

The chain combines TRBV7-9 with TRBJ1-1, with TRBD1 identical over 8 bases. With V trimmed by 6 bases and J by 4 bases, 10 bases remained unmatched. From germline, CDR1 is SEHNR and CDR2 FQNEAQ (reference sequence). CDR3 length: 15 amino acids. The DNA for the CDR3 is TGTGCCAGCAGGCCTAGACAGGGGATGGGCACTGAAGCTTTCTTT. Translating it yields CASRPRQGMGTEAFF.

The chain combines TRBV11-2 with TRBJ2-7; the D is unclear. Germline CDR1 and CDR2: SGHAT and FQNNGV. The V and J ends lost 5 bases and 2 bases respectively, with 19 bases between them. This CDR3 contains 16 residues. CDR3 in amino acids: CASSVHTRLYTYEQYF. DNA of the CDR3: TGTGCCAGCAGCGTACACACCAGGCTGTACACCTACGAGCAGTACTTC.

In DNA form, the CDR3 reads TGTGCCAGCAGCTTAGAACGTCGGGGGAACACTGAAGCTTTCTTT. This gives the protein CASSLERRGNTEAFF. This sequence joins TRBV7-3 and TRBJ1-1, with D unresolved. V lost 2 bases to trimming and J lost 1 base, with 11 bases between them. CDR1 SGHTA and CDR2 FQGTGA come from the germline V gene. CDR3 length equals 15 residues.

The chain is built from TRBV21-1 and TRBJ1-5; TRBD1, the D gene given by the table, was not confirmed from the DNA. TRBV21-1 is termed a pseudogene. CDR3 length: 14 amino acids. CDR3 sequence (DNA): TGTGCCAGGGGGGTCCGGAGGGGGCAAGGGCCCCAGCATTTT. Encoded protein: CARGVRRGQGPQHF.

CDR3 DNA: TGTGCCAGCACCCCGACTAGCGGGACCGGTGAGCAGTTCTTC. This sequence encodes CASTPTSGTGEQFF. V gene TRBV5-4 combines with J gene TRBJ2-1; 11 positions agree with TRBD2. Germline V lookup: CDR1 SGHNT, CDR2 YYREEE (reference sequence). Trimming took 6 bases from V and 9 from J; bases not matched to a gene: 8. The length of the CDR3 is 14 residues.

The V and J genes are TRBV4-3 and TRBJ2-7, with 9 nucleotides matching TRBD1. The junction had 7 bases not matched to a gene; V was cut back by 1 base and J by 6 bases. Germline loops: CDR1 LGHNA, CDR2 YSLEER. This CDR3 region has 15 residues. CDR3 loop: CASSQGGTGSSEQYF. The CDR3 coding sequence is TGCGCCAGCAGCCAAGGAGGGACAGGGAGTAGCGAGCAGTACTTC.

The CDR3 DNA sequence: TGTGCCAGCAGCTGGGGGGGCGCTAGCGGAGGCTACGAGCAGTACTTC. It codes for CASSWGGASGGYEQYF. The chain links TRBV7-9 to TRBJ2-7; D possibly corresponds to TRBD2 (7 bases). The CDR3 length is 16 residues. Germline CDR1 reads SEHNR; CDR2 reads FQNEAQ (reference sequence). V lost 4 bases, J lost 3 bases, and 19 bases lay in between.

This clone appeared a single time. The CDR3 coding sequence is TGTGCCAGCAGTGAAAGGCGGGGTCCCTATGGCTACACCTTC. It encodes CASSERRGPYGYTF. The V and J genes are TRBV25-1 and TRBJ1-2; D is uncertain. In germline, CDR1 is MGHDK, CDR2 SYGVNS. Trimming stripped 2 bases from V and 4 bases from J, with 11 bases between. The CDR3 length is 14 residues.

A single count supports this clone. V usage is TRBV15 and J usage is TRBJ2-2; D uncertain. Germline CDR1 LNHNV, CDR2 YYDKDF (reference sequence). The V and J ends lost 5 bases and 2 bases respectively, with 6 bases between them. This CDR3 spans 13 amino acids. The CDR3 DNA is TGTGCCACCAGCTTCCAAAACACCGGGGAGCTGTTTTTT. As protein: CATSFQNTGELFF.

The chain has TRBV18 and TRBJ1-1; the D gene is possibly TRBD1 (6 bases). This CDR3 contains 16 residues. V was clipped by 1 base and J by 0 bases, with 12 bases between them. Germline lookup yields CDR1 KGHSH and CDR2 LQKENI. The CDR3 sequence is CASSPLTGTMNTEAFF. CDR3 nucleotide sequence: TGTGCCAGCTCACCACTGACAGGAACGATGAACACTGAAGCTTTCTTT.

In the case of this clone: The junction shows a germline mismatch at one end, possibly a read error. The V gene is TRBV7-8, the J gene TRBJ1-2; no definite D call. CDR1 is SGHVS, CDR2 FQNEAQ, per germline. CDR3 size: 17 residues. The DNA of the CDR3 is TGTGCCACCAGCATGTGGTCGGGGATTCAGATTAACTATGGCTACACCTTC. This sequence encodes CATSMWSGIQINYGYTF.

This clone has a single count. The rearrangement links TRBV6-5 to TRBJ1-1, with D perhaps matching TRBD1 (5 bases). Between the trimmed V and J ends, which lost 4 bases and 4 bases, there was a span of 10 bases. The CDR3 totals 13 residues. In germline, CDR1 is MNHEY, CDR2 SVGAGI. The CDR3 sequence: CASSWGRGTEAFF. The CDR3 nucleotides read TGTGCCAGCAGTTGGGGGAGGGGCACTGAAGCTTTCTTT.

V and J are TRBV27 and TRBJ2-1; TRBD2 matches at 7 bases. This CDR3 region has 14 residues. CDR1 and CDR2 (germline): MNHEY, SMNVEV (reference sequence). J gave up 2 bases and V 5 bases, and 3 bases lay outside the gene matches. CDR3 DNA sequence: TGTGCCAGCAGTCTAAGCGGGGCCTACAATGAGCAGTTCTTC. Protein: CASSLSGAYNEQFF.

This chain uses TRBV5-6 with TRBJ2-7; 9 bases agree with TRBD2. The germline gives CDR1 SGHDT, CDR2 YYEEEE. The J segment lost 2 bases and the V segment lost 0 bases, leaving 9 bases of the junction unmatched. This CDR3 contains 17 residues. CDR3: CASSLELAGFAAYEQYF. For the CDR3, the DNA is TGTGCCAGCAGCTTGGAGCTAGCGGGGTTTGCGGCCTACGAGCAGTACTTC.

This clone appeared a single time. The CDR3 sequence: CASSLGGYEQYF. The CDR3 nucleotides read TGCGCCAGCAGCCTGGGAGGATACGAGCAGTACTTC. This chain links TRBV4-3 with TRBJ2-7; tentatively, D is TRBD2 (6 bases). The CDR3 is 12 residues long. The V gene lost 4 bases and the J gene lost 4 bases, with 8 bases spanning the gap. Germline V gene sequence: CDR1 LGHNA, CDR2 YSLEER.

This rearrangement joins TRBV5-6 to TRBJ2-5, with TRBD2 identical over 8 bases. The CDR3 contains 14 residues. V trimming: 4 bases; J trimming: 5 bases; junction bases outside the gene matches: 7. Germline CDR1 is SGHDT and CDR2 is YYEEEE. DNA of the CDR3: TGTGCCAGCAGCAAGCGGGAGACGATTGAGACCCAGTACTTC. Translation gives CASSKRETIETQYF.

This chain links TRBV6-5 with TRBJ1-2; D uncertain. This CDR3 has 13 amino acids. CDR1 and CDR2 from the germline V gene are MNHEY and SVGAGI. V dropped 2 bases and J dropped 4 bases, with 8 bases sitting between them. The CDR3 DNA reads TGTGCCAGCAGTTACAGCGCCCTCTATGGCTACACCTTC. Translated, it gives CASSYSALYGYTF.

This sequence joins TRBV7-7 and TRBJ2-5, with a weak D call TRBD1 (6 bases). CDR1 is SSHAT, CDR2 FNYEAQ, per germline (reference sequence). This CDR3 region has 13 residues. Between the trimmed V and J ends, which lost 2 bases and 5 bases, there was a span of 9 bases. The CDR3 region is CASSLTGMETQYF. The CDR3 coding sequence is TGTGCCAGCAGCTTAACAGGGATGGAGACCCAGTACTTC.

This rearrangement joins TRBV18 to TRBJ1-1, with a possible D match to TRBD1 (6 bases). The CDR3 sequence is 14 residues long. V was shortened by 0 bases and J by 3 bases, with 8 bases between the two germline ends. Germline V gene sequence: CDR1 KGHSH, CDR2 LQKENI. CDR3 DNA: TGTGCCAGCTCACCACCGGGGGCTGACACTGAAGCTTTCTTT. Amino acid sequence: CASSPPGADTEAFF.